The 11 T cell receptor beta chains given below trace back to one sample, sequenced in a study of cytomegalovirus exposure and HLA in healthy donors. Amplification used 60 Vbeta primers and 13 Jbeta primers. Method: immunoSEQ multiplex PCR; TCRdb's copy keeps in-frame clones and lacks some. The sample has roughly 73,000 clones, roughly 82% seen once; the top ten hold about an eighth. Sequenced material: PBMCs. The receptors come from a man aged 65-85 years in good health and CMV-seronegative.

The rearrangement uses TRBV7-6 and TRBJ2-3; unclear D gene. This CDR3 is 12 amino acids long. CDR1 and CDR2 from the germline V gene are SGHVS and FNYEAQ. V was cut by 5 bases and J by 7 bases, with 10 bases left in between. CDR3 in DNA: TGTGCCAGCAGCCCCCGCGCAAATACGCAGTATTTT. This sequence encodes CASSPRANTQYF.

CDR3 in DNA: TGCGCCAGCAGCCAAGGTCCCAGGGCAACTGGGACAGGATATGTTGGCGGGGAGCTGTTTTTT. This translates into CASSQGPRATGTGYVGGELFF. This chain uses TRBV4-1 with TRBJ2-2, with TRBD1 matching 8 bases. The germline CDR1 and CDR2 sequences are MGHRA and YSYEKL. V dropped 1 base and J dropped 7; count of bases not matched to a gene: 23. This CDR3 has 21 amino acids.

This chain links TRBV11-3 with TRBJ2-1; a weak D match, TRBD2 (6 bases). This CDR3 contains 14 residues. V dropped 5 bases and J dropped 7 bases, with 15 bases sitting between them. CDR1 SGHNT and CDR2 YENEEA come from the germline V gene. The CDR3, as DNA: TGTGCCAGCAGCGGGCGGGAAGTTCGGAATGAGCAGTTCTTC. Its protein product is CASSGREVRNEQFF.

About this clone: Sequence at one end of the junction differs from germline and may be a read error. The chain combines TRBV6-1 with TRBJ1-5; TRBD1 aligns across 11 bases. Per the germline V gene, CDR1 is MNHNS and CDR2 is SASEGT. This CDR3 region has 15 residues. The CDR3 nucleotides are TGTGCCAGCAGCGAAGGACAGGGGGCTCTTCAGCCCCAGCATTTT. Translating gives CASSEGQGALQPQHF.

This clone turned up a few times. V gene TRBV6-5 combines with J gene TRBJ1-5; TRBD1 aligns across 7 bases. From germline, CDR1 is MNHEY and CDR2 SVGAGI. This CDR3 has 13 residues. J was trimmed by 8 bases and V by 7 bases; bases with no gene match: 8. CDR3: CASTPTGLEPQHF. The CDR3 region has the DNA TGTGCCAGCACTCCGACAGGGCTGGAGCCCCAGCATTTT.

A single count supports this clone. CDR3 DNA: TGTGCCAGCTCCCAGGGCGCAACTAATGAAAAACTGTTTTTT. Translation gives CASSQGATNEKLFF. The chain has TRBV18 and TRBJ1-4; tentative D call: TRBD1 (5 bases). Between the trimmed V and J ends, which lost 6 bases and 0 bases, there was a span of 8 bases. Germline V lookup: CDR1 KGHSH, CDR2 LQKENI. The CDR3 is 14 residues long.

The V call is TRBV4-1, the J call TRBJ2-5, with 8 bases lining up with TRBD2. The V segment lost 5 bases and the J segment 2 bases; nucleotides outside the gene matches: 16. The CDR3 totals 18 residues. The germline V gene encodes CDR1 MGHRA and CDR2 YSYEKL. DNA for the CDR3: TGCGCCAGCAGCTATCGCGGGGGGAATTTGGTCCCGCAAGAGACCCAGTACTTC. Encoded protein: CASSYRGGNLVPQETQYF.

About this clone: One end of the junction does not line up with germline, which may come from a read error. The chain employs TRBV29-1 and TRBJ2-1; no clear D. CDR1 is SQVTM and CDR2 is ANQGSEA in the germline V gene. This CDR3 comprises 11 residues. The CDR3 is CSVEVVSEQFF. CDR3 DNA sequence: TGCAGCGTCGAAGTGGTGAGTGAGCAGTTCTTC.

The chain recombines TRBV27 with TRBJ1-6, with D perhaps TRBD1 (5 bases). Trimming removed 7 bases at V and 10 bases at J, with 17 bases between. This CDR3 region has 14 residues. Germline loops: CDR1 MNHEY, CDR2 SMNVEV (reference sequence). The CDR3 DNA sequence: TGTGCCAGCACAATCCTGGGCGGGGGGTCACCCCTCCACTTT. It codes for CASTILGGGSPLHF.

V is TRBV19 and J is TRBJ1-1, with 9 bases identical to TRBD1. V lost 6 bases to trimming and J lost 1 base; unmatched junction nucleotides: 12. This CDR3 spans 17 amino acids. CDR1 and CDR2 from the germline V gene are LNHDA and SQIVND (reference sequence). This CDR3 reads CASSVLLGQGANTEAFF. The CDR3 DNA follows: TGTGCCAGTAGCGTACTCTTGGGACAGGGTGCGAACACTGAAGCTTTCTTT.

CDR3 DNA: TGTGCCAGCAGTGGTAGCTATAGCAATCAGCCCCAGCATTTT. Amino acid sequence: CASSGSYSNQPQHF. The genes are TRBV27 and TRBJ1-5; D unresolved. This CDR3 has 14 residues. In germline, CDR1 is MNHEY, CDR2 SMNVEV (reference sequence). Trimming pared 5 bases from V and 0 bases from J, leaving 8 bases between.